Shown below are 26 T cell receptor beta chains from a single sample sequenced in a study of Ad26.COV2.S vaccination and SARS-CoV-2 variants. Specified treatment: roughly 18 received Ad26.COV2.S at low or high dose, single or two shots; about 5 received placebo; per-sample allocation not given. On day 63 after the first injection, vaccine and placebo recipients gave samples. Profiled with immunoSEQ multiplex PCR; TCRdb holds only in-frame clones, not every one. The data hold around 300,000 clones, with roughly 90% observed a single time. This specimen was peripheral blood, taken in a trial of Ad26.COV2.S vaccine versus placebo. The receptors here all came from a person aged 18-65 years who received the Ad26.COV2.S COVID-19 vaccine or a placebo.

The rearrangement uses TRBV6-2 or TRBV6-3 and TRBJ2-1, with D tentatively TRBD1 (5 bases). Germline CDR1 MNHEY, CDR2 SVGEGT. The CDR3 is made up of 13 amino acids. V lost 5 bases to trimming and J lost 9 bases, with 14 bases between them. The DNA for the CDR3 is TGTGCCAGCAGTCCACCCTCAGGGCTTGAGCAGTTCTTC. Its protein product is CASSPPSGLEQFF.

This chain joins TRBV11-3 and TRBJ2-1, with TRBD2 matching over 8 bases. Germline lookup yields CDR1 SGHNT and CDR2 YENEEA. The trim removed 8 bases at V and 7 bases at J, leaving 7 bases unmatched. The CDR3 contains 13 residues. The CDR3 loop reads CASLQREKNEQFF. As DNA, the CDR3 is TGTGCCAGCCTACAGCGGGAGAAGAATGAGCAGTTCTTC.

In DNA form, the CDR3 reads TGTGCCAGCAGCCTAGGACTAGCGGACCAAGAGACCCAGTACTTC. Translating gives CASSLGLADQETQYF. V and J are TRBV5-4 and TRBJ2-5, with TRBD2 matching 10 bases. V lost 4 bases, J lost 0 bases, and 3 bases stayed unmatched. Germline CDR1 reads SGHNT; CDR2 reads YYREEE (reference sequence). The CDR3 runs 15 residues.

The chain employs TRBV28 and TRBJ1-3; 12 bases are shared with TRBD1. With 3 bases clipped from V and 4 bases from J, the junction kept 10 bases outside the gene matches. This CDR3 contains 18 residues. The V gene's germline CDR1 is MDHEN and CDR2 SYDVKM. CDR3 sequence reads: CASSLGDRGQFWGNTIYF. The CDR3 region has the DNA TGTGCCAGCAGTTTGGGGGACAGGGGGCAATTTTGGGGAAACACCATATATTTT.

The chain links TRBV6-5 to TRBJ1-1; no reliable D call. Germline V gene sequence: CDR1 MNHEY, CDR2 SVGAGI. The CDR3 length is 14 residues. Trimming removed 6 bases from V and 4 bases from J, with 15 bases in between. CDR3 coding DNA: TGTGCCAGCAGCCTTCGGTGGGAGAGCACTGAAGCTTTCTTT. Its translation is CASSLRWESTEAFF.

This chain links TRBV6-5 with TRBJ1-1; TRBD1 is a possible D gene (5 bases). V shed 6 bases and J shed 5 bases, with 16 bases lying between them. CDR1 MNHEY and CDR2 SVGAGI come from the germline V gene. The CDR3 runs 14 residues. The CDR3 protein is CASRGDRKGTEAFF. CDR3 DNA: TGTGCCAGCAGGGGGGACCGGAAGGGGACTGAAGCTTTCTTT.

The chain employs TRBV28 and TRBJ2-2; D call uncertain. CDR3 length equals 15 residues. V lost 3 bases to trimming and J lost 1 base, with 9 bases between them. CDR1 is MDHEN, CDR2 SYDVKM, per germline. CDR3 in amino acids: CASSFPRRNTGELFF. The CDR3 DNA reads TGTGCCAGCAGTTTTCCTCGCAGGAACACCGGGGAGCTGTTTTTT.

This clone was seen only once. The genes are TRBV2 and TRBJ2-6; D is unresolved. Trimming shortened V by 4 bases and J by 3 bases, and 4 bases separated the two germline ends. The CDR3 sequence is 13 residues long. Germline loops: CDR1 SNHLY, CDR2 FYNNEI. The CDR3 coding sequence is TGTGCCAGCAGTGGCGATGGGGCCAACGTCCTGACTTTC. It translates to CASSGDGANVLTF.

V is TRBV7-6 and J is TRBJ1-1, with 8 bases identical to TRBD1. Germline CDR1 is SGHVS and CDR2 is FNYEAQ. Trimming removed 1 base from V and 5 bases from J; junction bases left unmatched: 6. This CDR3 contains 15 residues. This CDR3 reads CASSLGTGGGTEAFF. The CDR3 coding sequence is TGTGCCAGCAGCTTAGGTACAGGGGGTGGGACTGAAGCTTTCTTT.

The chain is built from TRBV6-2 or TRBV6-3 and TRBJ2-1; D is ambiguous. In germline, CDR1 is MNHEY, CDR2 SVGEGT. CDR3 length: 16 residues. The V and J ends lost 0 bases and 3 bases respectively, with 12 bases between them. This CDR3 is CASSYSNAWDYNEQFF. CDR3 DNA: TGTGCCAGCAGTTACTCGAACGCCTGGGACTACAATGAGCAGTTCTTC.

CDR3: CASSATPLGYTF. The DNA for the CDR3 is TGTGCCAGTAGTGCCACTCCCCTGGGCTACACCTTC. The chain recombines TRBV19 with TRBJ1-2; D uncertain. Trimming cost V 5 bases and J 8 bases, with 12 bases left between them. The CDR3 runs 12 residues. In germline, CDR1 is LNHDA, CDR2 SQIVND (reference sequence).

The J gene is TRBJ2-2, the V gene TRBV28, with 7 nucleotides matching TRBD2. The CDR3 has 19 residues. J was trimmed by 6 bases and V by 4 bases; bases with no gene match: 20. The germline gives CDR1 MDHEN, CDR2 SYDVKM. CDR3 in DNA: TGTGCCAGCAGTTCACCTGGGGGAGGGAGCGGGTTTCGGGCCGGGGAGCTGTTTTTT. It is translated as CASSSPGGGSGFRAGELFF.

The genes are TRBV7-6 and TRBJ2-7, with 10 nucleotides matching TRBD2. The V segment lost 1 base and the J segment 2 bases; nucleotides outside the gene matches: 8. This CDR3 has 17 residues. Germline CDR1 is SGHVS and CDR2 is FNYEAQ. For the CDR3, the DNA is TGTGCCAGCAGCTTAGGTCTAGCGGGAGCAGGGCCCTACGAGCAGTACGTC. Its protein product is CASSLGLAGAGPYEQYV.

This chain uses TRBV19 with TRBJ1-2; D unresolved. The CDR3 has 14 residues. CDR1 LNHDA and CDR2 SQIVND come from the germline V gene (reference sequence). Trimming took 4 bases from V and 4 from J, leaving 13 bases between them. The CDR3 region is CASSSRALSYGYTF. In DNA, the CDR3 is TGTGCCAGTAGTAGTAGGGCTCTTTCCTATGGCTACACCTTC.

CDR3 sequence: CASLAGGPDTQYF. The CDR3 nucleotides are TGTGCCAGCTTGGCGGGAGGGCCAGATACGCAGTATTTT. The rearrangement links TRBV6-6 to TRBJ2-3, with TRBD2 matching 9 bases. The CDR3 has 13 amino acids. In germline, CDR1 is MNHNY, CDR2 SVGAGI (reference sequence). Germline trimming cut 8 bases from V and 4 bases from J; bases unmatched to any gene: 4.

The chain couples TRBV2 to TRBJ2-7; D is perhaps TRBD1 (5 bases). V lost 7 bases, J lost 0 bases, and 13 bases lay in between. The CDR3 covers 14 residues. Per germline, CDR1 SNHLY and CDR2 FYNNEI. In nucleotides, the CDR3 is TGTGCCAGCAACCCGACGACAGCCTCCTACGAGCAGTACTTC. Translating it yields CASNPTTASYEQYF. The entire variable domain, with the rest obtained from reference TRBV2 and TRBJ2-7, is as follows: EPEVTQTPSHQVTQMGQEVILRCVPISNHLYFYWYRQILGQKVEFLVSFYNNEISEKSEIFDDQFSVERPDGSNFTLKIRSTKLEDSAMYFCASNPTTASYEQYFGPGTRLTVT.

The rearrangement joins TRBV3-1 (or the pseudogene TRBV3-2) to TRBJ2-5; D is undetermined. CDR1 and CDR2 (germline): LGHDT, YNNKEL (reference sequence). V lost 0 bases to trimming and J lost 1 base, with 6 bases between them. CDR3 size: 14 residues. CDR3 sequence reads: CASSQDLAQETQYF. The CDR3 DNA reads TGTGCCAGCAGCCAAGATTTGGCCCAAGAGACCCAGTACTTC.

J is TRBJ1-2 and V is TRBV2; TRBD1 matches 7 bases. Unmatched junction bases numbered 12, after V lost 5 bases and J lost 3 bases. Germline loops: CDR1 SNHLY, CDR2 FYNNEI. The CDR3 contains 16 residues. The CDR3 DNA sequence: TGTGCCAGCAGTTTATTGCTGATCAGGGGGTACTATGGCTACACCTTC. This translates into CASSLLLIRGYYGYTF. Using reference TRBV2 and TRBJ1-2 for the parts outside the CDR3, the full variable domain is EPEVTQTPSHQVTQMGQEVILRCVPISNHLYFYWYRQILGQKVEFLVSFYNNEISEKSEIFDDQFSVERPDGSNFTLKIRSTKLEDSAMYFCASSLLLIRGYYGYTFGSGTRLTVV.

This chain joins TRBV7-3 and TRBJ2-2; 12 bases align to TRBD2. The J segment lost 1 base and the V segment lost 6 bases, leaving 12 bases of the junction unmatched. Germline CDR1 SGHTA, CDR2 FQGTGA. The CDR3 consists of 19 residues. CDR3 nucleotide sequence: TGTGCCAGCAGTCTCCGGACTAGCGGGAAGGACGGGAACACCGGGGAGCTGTTTTTT. Protein product: CASSLRTSGKDGNTGELFF.

The rearrangement links TRBV3-1 (or the pseudogene TRBV3-2) to TRBJ1-2; D gene uncertain. In germline, CDR1 is LGHDT, CDR2 YNNKEL (reference sequence). The germline V and J ends were trimmed by 1 base and 4 bases, with 13 bases remaining between them. The CDR3 runs to 15 residues. The DNA for the CDR3 is TGTGCCAGCAGCCAAGTGGTGGGCCCTACCTATGGCTACACCTTC. Its translation is CASSQVVGPTYGYTF.

Here the CDR3 reads CASSLMGDTEAFF. The CDR3 nucleotides are TGTGCCAGCAGTTTAATGGGGGACACTGAAGCTTTCTTT. This rearrangement joins TRBV27 to TRBJ1-1; perhaps TRBD1 as D (5 bases). Germline assignment: CDR1 MNHEY and CDR2 SMNVEV (reference sequence). This CDR3 is 13 amino acids long. V was shortened by 2 bases and J by 3 bases, with 7 bases between the two germline ends.

The chain links TRBV5-6 to TRBJ1-4; no clear D. Trimming took 2 bases from V and 2 from J, leaving 7 bases between them. Germline V gene sequence: CDR1 SGHDT, CDR2 YYEEEE. This CDR3 has 14 amino acids. CDR3 DNA sequence: TGTGCCAGCAGCTTTCGCGGGACTAATGAAAAACTGTTTTTT. It is translated as CASSFRGTNEKLFF.

V usage is TRBV19 and J usage is TRBJ1-2; TRBD1 aligns across 12 bases. This CDR3 is built from 14 residues. V shed 10 bases, J shed 8 bases, and the junction held 11 bases outside the gene matches. From germline, CDR1 is LNHDA and CDR2 SQIVND (reference sequence). Here the CDR3 DNA reads TGTGCCATCCATTCCGGGGACAGGGGGCTCGGCTACACCTTC. The encoded protein is CAIHSGDRGLGYTF.

The chain recombines TRBV11-3 with TRBJ1-1; no clear D. In germline, CDR1 is SGHNT, CDR2 YENEEA. V was trimmed by 3 bases and J by 2 bases, leaving 7 bases between them. The CDR3 contains 13 residues. This CDR3 is CASSFELNTEAFF. CDR3 sequence (DNA): TGTGCCAGCAGCTTCGAGCTAAACACTGAAGCTTTCTTT.

The V gene is TRBV4-1, the J gene TRBJ1-2, with D unresolved. Germline CDR1 reads MGHRA; CDR2 reads YSYEKL. V shed 0 bases and J shed 4 bases, with 18 bases lying between them. The CDR3 covers 17 residues. The CDR3 reads CASSQDLWPPRGYGYTF. The CDR3 DNA is TGCGCCAGCAGCCAAGATTTATGGCCACCCCGGGGCTATGGCTACACCTTC.

The J gene is TRBJ2-4, the V gene TRBV6-2 or TRBV6-3; possibly TRBD1 for D (7 bases). The CDR3 totals 13 residues. V was clipped by 1 base and J by 12 bases, with 13 bases between them. Germline-derived CDR1 and CDR2 are MNHEY and SVGEGT. This CDR3 reads CASSYFAGQPQYF. The CDR3 DNA reads TGTGCCAGCAGTTACTTCGCGGGACAGCCTCAGTACTTC.